A single sample gave rise to the 9 T cell receptor beta chains below, sequenced in a study of cytomegalovirus exposure and HLA in healthy donors. The primer mix had 60 Vbeta and 13 Jbeta primers. The repertoire was sequenced with immunoSEQ multiplex PCR; TCRdb's copy has only in-frame clones and lacks some. Here the sample spans some 140,000 clones, about 80% being singletons. Specimen: PBMCs. Receptors were obtained from a man aged 25-45 years in good health and CMV-seropositive.

This clone occurred a few times. The chain carries TRBV27 and TRBJ1-2, with 10 bases fitting TRBD1. The CDR3 consists of 16 residues. The junction had 5 bases not matched to a gene; V was cut back by 0 bases and J by 4 bases. From germline, CDR1 is MNHEY and CDR2 SMNVEV (reference sequence). The CDR3 is CASSLSVGQGTYGYTF. CDR3 DNA sequence: TGTGCCAGCAGTTTATCGGTGGGACAGGGGACCTATGGCTACACCTTC.

The genes are TRBV10-2 and TRBJ1-2, with D uncertain. Germline V lookup: CDR1 WSHSY, CDR2 SAAADI. The V and J ends lost 2 bases and 3 bases respectively, with 13 bases between them. The CDR3 runs to 15 residues. DNA for the CDR3: TGCGCCAGCAGTGAGCCTGGGAGGGCGGACTATGGCTACACCTTC. Translated: CASSEPGRADYGYTF.

The gene calls are TRBV2 and TRBJ2-7; D call uncertain. This CDR3 spans 12 amino acids. CDR1 is SNHLY and CDR2 is FYNNEI in the germline V gene. The V end lost 6 bases, the J end lost 0 bases, and 6 bases lay between the germline ends. CDR3 nucleotide sequence: TGTGCCAGCAGGTACAGCTCCTACGAGCAGTACTTC. It is translated as CASRYSSYEQYF.

As concerns this clone: A read error may produce the germline difference seen at one junction end. This rearrangement joins TRBV27 to TRBJ2-7; TRBD2 matches 13 bases. The CDR3 extends over 13 amino acids. Looked up from germline, CDR1 is MNHEY and CDR2 is SMNVEV (reference sequence). In nucleotides, the CDR3 is TGTGCCAGCAGCTATGGACTAGCGGGAGTGATGCACTTC. It encodes CASSYGLAGVMHF.

The rearrangement uses TRBV5-1 and TRBJ1-1, with 8 bases fitting TRBD1. J was trimmed by 1 base and V by 0 bases; bases with no gene match: 8. This CDR3 spans 17 amino acids. In germline, CDR1 is SGHRS, CDR2 YFSETQ. The CDR3 protein is CASSLAGQGAENTEAFF. In DNA form, the CDR3 reads TGCGCCAGCAGCTTGGCAGGGCAGGGGGCCGAGAACACTGAAGCTTTCTTT.

The CDR3 region is CASSSRGELFF. The CDR3 DNA reads TGTGCCAGCAGCTCGCGCGGGGAGCTGTTTTTT. V gene TRBV7-2 combines with J gene TRBJ2-2, with D hard to call. Trimming removed 4 bases from V and 7 bases from J, with 4 bases in between. The CDR3 contains 11 residues. Germline CDR1 SGHTA, CDR2 FQGNSA. Complete variable domain (other parts from reference TRBV7-2 and TRBJ2-2): GAGVSQSPSNKVTEKGKDVELRCDPISGHTALYWYRQSLGQGLEFLIYFQGNSAPDKSGLPSDRFSAERTGGSVSTLTIQRTQQEDSAVYLCASSSRGELFFGEGSRLTVL.

The rearrangement joins TRBV30 to TRBJ2-3; maybe TRBD2 (5 bases). CDR3 length equals 15 residues. The germline V and J ends were trimmed by 0 bases and 1 base, with 11 bases remaining between them. CDR1 is GTSNPN and CDR2 is SVGIG in the germline V gene (reference sequence). The CDR3 nucleotides read TGTGCCTGGAGTGTACCTCGGCGGGGCACAGATACGCAGTATTTT. Protein sequence: CAWSVPRRGTDTQYF.

The chain carries TRBV27 and TRBJ1-5; 10 positions agree with TRBD1. Germline CDR1 and CDR2: MNHEY and SMNVEV (reference sequence). The CDR3 contains 15 residues. V was pared by 5 bases and J by 7 bases, with 8 bases of the junction left unmatched. The CDR3 DNA reads as TGTGCCAGCAGTAGAGGGACAGGGGTTCACCAGCCCCAGCATTTT. Its protein product is CASSRGTGVHQPQHF.

The chain links TRBV6-1 to TRBJ1-5; 9 bases map to TRBD1. This CDR3 comprises 15 residues. Losses at the gene ends were 6 bases for V and 1 base for J; bases not matched to a gene: 4. From germline, CDR1 is MNHNS and CDR2 SASEGT. CDR3 DNA: TGTGCCAGCAGAGCCGGGACAGGGAGCAATCAGCCCCAGCATTTT. Translating it yields CASRAGTGSNQPQHF.